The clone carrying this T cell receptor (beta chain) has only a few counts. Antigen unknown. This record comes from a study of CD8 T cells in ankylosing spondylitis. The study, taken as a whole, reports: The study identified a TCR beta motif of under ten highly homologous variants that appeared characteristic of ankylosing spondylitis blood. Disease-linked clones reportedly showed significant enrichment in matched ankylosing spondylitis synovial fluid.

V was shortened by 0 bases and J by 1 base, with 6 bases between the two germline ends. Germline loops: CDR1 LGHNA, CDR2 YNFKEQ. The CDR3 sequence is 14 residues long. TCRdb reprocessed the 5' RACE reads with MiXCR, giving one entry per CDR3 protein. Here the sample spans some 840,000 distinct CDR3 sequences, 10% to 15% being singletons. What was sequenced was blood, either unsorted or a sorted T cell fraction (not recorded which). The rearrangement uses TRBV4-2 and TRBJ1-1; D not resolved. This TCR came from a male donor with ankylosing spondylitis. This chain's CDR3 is CASSQEGRNTEAFF. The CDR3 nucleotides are TGTGCCAGCAGCCAAGAGGGTAGGAACACTGAAGCTTTCTTT.